The rows below give T cell receptor beta chains drawn from one sample of a study of T cells in localized non-small cell lung cancer. The repertoire was sequenced with immunoSEQ multiplex PCR; TCRdb's copy has only in-frame clones and lacks some. The sample contains about 33,000 clones, over 80% of which appear only once. Sequenced material: peripheral blood, taken before any cancer treatment. The receptors here all came from an older female donor with stage I lung adenocarcinoma. Each CDR3 is given with its conserved first and last residue. The D gene is left open where the match is weak. Clone size is shown for a subset of rows, as once, few, many or a class of expanded clone.

TRBJ1-1 NA TRBD1 TRBV7-9 CASSPGGTENTEAFF TGTGCCAGCAGCCCGGGCGGGACAGAGAACACTGAAGCTTTCTTT
TRBJ2-5 NA TRBD2 TRBV7-9 CASSLSGRGETQYF TGTGCCAGCAGCCTAAGCGGGAGGGGAGAGACCCAGTACTTC
TRBJ2-3 NA NA TRBV4-1 CASSHGRGDTQYF TGCGCCAGCAGCCATGGTCGGGGAGATACGCAGTATTTT
TRBJ1-4 NA NA TRBV5-1 CASSLGGQEYEKLFF TGCGCCAGCAGCTTGGGTGGGCAAGAATATGAAAAACTGTTTTTT
TRBJ1-4 NA NA TRBV10-3 CAISNPGTGEKLFF TGTGCCATCAGCAATCCCGGCACAGGTGAAAAACTGTTTTTT
TRBJ1-5 NA NA TRBV6-5 CASRPNTGQPQHF TGTGCCAGCAGACCAAACACGGGTCAGCCCCAGCATTTT
TRBJ2-5 NA NA TRBV2 CASSGEAPFGETQYF TGTGCCAGCAGTGGGGAGGCCCCGTTTGGGGAGACCCAGTACTTC
TRBJ1-1 NA TRBD1 TRBV7-9 CASSLVTGGTEAFF TGTGCCAGCAGCTTAGTGACAGGGGGGACTGAAGCTTTCTTT
TRBJ2-7 NA TRBD1 TRBV29-1 CSVGGTGDYEQYF TGCAGCGTTGGAGGGACAGGGGACTACGAGCAGTACTTC
TRBJ2-3 NA NA TRBV10-3 CATGPLAGDTQYF TGTGCCACCGGACCCTTGGCCGGAGATACGCAGTATTTT
TRBJ2-3 NA TRBD2 TRBV6-1 CASNPGLATSDTQYF TGTGCCAGCAATCCGGGACTAGCAACCAGTGATACGCAGTATTTT
TRBJ2-4 NA NA TRBV5-1 CASSLGANMANIQYF TGCGCCAGCAGCTTGGGGGCTAACATGGCAAACATTCAGTACTTC
TRBJ1-1 NA NA TRBV10-2 CASSDGRNTEAFF TGCGCCAGCAGCGACGGCAGGAACACTGAAGCTTTCTTT
TRBJ2-7 NA TRBD1 TRBV19 CASRQGASYEQYF TGTGCCAGTAGACAGGGGGCCTCTTACGAGCAGTACTTC
TRBJ2-1 NA TRBD2 TRBV9 CASSARGSDNEQFF TGTGCCAGCAGCGCGCGGGGGAGTGACAATGAGCAGTTCTTC
TRBJ1-3 NA TRBD1 TRBV6-5 CASSYSAGGENTIYF TGTGCCAGCAGTTACTCCGCAGGGGGCGAAAACACCATATATTTT
TRBJ1-1 NA NA TRBV6-5 CASSPRNEAFF TGTGCCAGCAGCCCCCGAAATGAAGCTTTCTTT
TRBJ2-7 once NA TRBV6-5 CASSYRAVSYEQYF TGTGCCAGCAGTTACCGGGCCGTCTCCTACGAGCAGTACTTC
TRBJ1-1 NA NA TRBV7-2 CASSPLASPVNTEAFF TGTGCCAGCAGTCCTTTAGCCAGTCCCGTGAACACTGAAGCTTTCTTT
TRBJ1-6 NA TRBD1 TRBV5-4 CASSPPTGANSPLHF TGTGCCAGCAGCCCTCCCACAGGGGCAAATTCACCCCTCCACTTT
TRBJ2-3 once NA TRBV19 CASSISGLRGTDTQYF TGTGCCAGTAGTATATCGGGGTTGAGGGGCACAGATACGCAGTATTTT
TRBJ1-1 NA NA TRBV7-2 CASSWGIVTEAFF TGTGCCAGCAGTTGGGGGATCGTCACTGAAGCTTTCTTT